Given below is one T cell receptor beta chain in context. The antigen it binds to is not known. Per-nucleotide qualities are absent, and no much larger clonotype sits a single base away. The germline V gene (reference sequence) provides CDR1 LNHDA and CDR2 SQIVND. V has 5 bases trimmed and J has 7 bases trimmed; junction bases matching no gene number 8. The CDR3 spans 14 residues, from the cysteine through the phenylalanine. Only the CDR3 portion is preserved as DNA: 42 bases, with reading frame beginning at the first base. The data were taken from a study of T cell changes during pregnancy in multiple sclerosis (dated by TCRdb to between 2018 and 2020). In the study overall: The study looked at changes in the T cell repertoire across pregnancy in women with multiple sclerosis.

The library came from the immunoSEQ multiplex PCR assay. The table was pulled from immuneACCESS by TCRdb, which kept in-frame rearrangements only. Such tables lose some clones; where checked, under half of the loss comes from unresolved V genes, and the rest has no known cause. The sample records fewer than 50,000 clones, roughly nine tenths of which are singletons. Around 0.6% of the sample is in the top ten clones. Recombination linked TRBV19 to TRBJ1-5, with 7 junctional bases fitting TRBD1. Sequenced material: CD4+ T cells from peripheral blood mononuclear cells, taken in the first trimester of pregnancy. The sequence was obtained from a female donor with multiple sclerosis, enrolled in a pregnancy study. The nucleotides are TGTGCCAGTAGTCTACTAGGGGGCTGGCAGCCCCAGCATTTT. Its translation reads: CASSLLGGWQPQHF.